Each of the 8 T cell receptor beta chains below was sequenced from the same sample in a study of T cell changes during pregnancy in multiple sclerosis. Sequencing was performed with immunoSEQ multiplex PCR; in TCRdb, only in-frame clones are kept and a portion is missing. The sample includes around 72,000 clones, just over 90% of them seen just once. Specimen: CD4+ T cells from peripheral blood mononuclear cells, collected before pregnancy. Source of these receptors: a female donor with multiple sclerosis, enrolled in a pregnancy study.

The genes are TRBV19 and TRBJ1-2; 7 bases are shared with TRBD1. With V trimmed by 0 bases and J by 4 bases, 5 bases remained unmatched. The CDR3 is made up of 15 amino acids. The V gene's germline CDR1 is LNHDA and CDR2 SQIVND (reference sequence). CDR3 in amino acids: CASSIDRDSLYGYTF. CDR3 bases: TGTGCCAGTAGTATAGATCGGGACAGCCTCTATGGCTACACCTTC.

The chain carries TRBV6-5 and TRBJ2-7; the D gene is possibly TRBD2 (5 bases). The CDR3 spans 14 residues. CDR1 is MNHEY, CDR2 SVGAGI, per germline. V lost 6 bases to trimming and J lost 2 bases, with 14 bases between them. CDR3 bases: TGTGCCAGCAGCCCCCTAGGACTTCCCTACGAGCAGTACTTC. Protein sequence: CASSPLGLPYEQYF.

The V and J genes are TRBV4-1 and TRBJ2-1; perhaps TRBD2 as D (5 bases). The V and J ends lost 1 base and 1 base respectively, with 8 bases between them. The germline V gene has CDR1 MGHRA and CDR2 YSYEKL. The CDR3 runs to 15 residues. The CDR3 reads CASSQGTWSYNEQFF. CDR3 DNA sequence: TGCGCCAGCAGCCAAGGGACTTGGTCCTACAATGAGCAGTTCTTC.

This chain connects TRBV7-2 to TRBJ2-7; the match to TRBD1 covers 12 bases. Trimming removed 5 bases from V and 3 bases from J; junction bases left unmatched: 5. This CDR3 comprises 15 residues. CDR1 is SGHTA and CDR2 is FQGNSA in the germline V gene. The CDR3 region has the DNA TGTGCCAGCAGCAAGGGACAGGGGGCTTTCTACGAGCAGTACTTC. It codes for CASSKGQGAFYEQYF.

This chain connects TRBV10-3 to TRBJ1-6, with D unresolved. Germline loops: CDR1 ENHRY, CDR2 SYGVKD. The V and J ends lost 6 bases and 6 bases respectively, with 6 bases between them. This CDR3 region has 12 residues. CDR3 coding DNA: TGTGCCATCAGAACCAGTAATTCACCCCTCCACTTT. Translating gives CAIRTSNSPLHF.

This sequence joins TRBV19 and TRBJ2-1; 9 bases agree with TRBD2. The CDR3 runs to 17 residues. Germline V lookup: CDR1 LNHDA, CDR2 SQIVND (reference sequence). Trimming cost V 3 bases and J 7 bases; bases outside gene matches: 13. CDR3 nucleotides: TGTGCCAGTAGTATTCTAGCGGGGAAGGTTCTTGGGAATGAGCAGTTCTTC. Amino acid sequence: CASSILAGKVLGNEQFF.

This clone occurred once. This chain connects TRBV18 to TRBJ2-7; TRBD1 matches at 9 bases. Losses at the gene ends were 6 bases for V and 1 base for J; bases not matched to a gene: 10. Germline CDR1 KGHSH, CDR2 LQKENI. This CDR3 has 16 residues. CDR3 coding DNA: TGTGCCAGCTCCCTCCGGACGGGACAGGGATCCTACGAGCAGTACTTC. Amino acids: CASSLRTGQGSYEQYF.

The chain employs TRBV11-3 and TRBJ2-6, with 12 bases fitting TRBD2. Germline V lookup: CDR1 SGHNT, CDR2 YENEEA. This CDR3 spans 18 amino acids. After removal of 5 bases from V and 2 bases from J, the junction contained 7 bases not matched to a gene. CDR3 sequence: CASSPRTSGAAGANVLTF. The CDR3 nucleotides are TGTGCCAGCAGCCCACGGACTAGCGGGGCAGCTGGGGCCAACGTCCTGACTTTC.